The next 25 T cell receptor beta chains were all read from a single sample in a study of T cells in Graves' hyperthyroidism and ophthalmopathy. RNA transcripts gave rise to amplified TCR beta CDR3 regions. The HTBI primer set served for first-round RT-PCR of the TCR CDR3. Via MiXCR, TCRdb re-called the multiplex PCR reads, giving one row per CDR3 protein. The sample gives about 350,000 distinct CDR3 sequences, roughly 17% of which show up once; around a third is in the top ten. Sequencing input: blood. Receptors were obtained from a woman in her thirties with Graves' hyperthyroidism that later progressed to Graves' ophthalmopathy.

V and J are TRBV12-3 or TRBV12-4 and TRBJ2-1, with 11 nucleotides matching TRBD2. With 6 bases clipped from V and 3 bases from J, the junction kept 7 bases outside the gene matches. The length of the CDR3 is 16 residues. The CDR3 DNA follows: TGTGCCAGCAGCGTGGGACTAGCGGACCTCTACAATGAGCAGTTCTTC. It specifies CASSVGLADLYNEQFF.

This clonotype came up many times. This chain uses TRBV9 with TRBJ1-2; a weak D match, TRBD1 (6 bases). The CDR3 length is 16 residues. Germline values: CDR1 SGDLS, CDR2 YYNGEE. Deletions cut 4 bases from V and 4 bases from J, with 20 bases between. CDR3 nucleotide sequence: TGTGCCAGCAGCCCCACTGGAGGACAGCGACCCTATGGCTACACCTTC. Protein product: CASSPTGGQRPYGYTF. The variable domain in full, completed from reference TRBV9 and TRBJ1-2, reads DSGVTQTPKHLITATGQRVTLRCSPRSGDLSVYWYQQSLDQGLQFLIQYYNGEERAKGNILERFSAQQFPDLHSELNLSSLELGDSALYFCASSPTGGQRPYGYTFGSGTRLTVV.

This clonotype was seen many times. The DNA for the CDR3 is TGTGCCAGCAGGGAAACAGGGCCACCAGATACGCAGTATTTT. This translates into CASRETGPPDTQYF. The chain has TRBV28 and TRBJ2-3; possibly TRBD1 for D (6 bases). V was clipped by 6 bases and J by 4 bases, with 14 bases between them. This CDR3 is built from 14 residues. Germline values: CDR1 MDHEN, CDR2 SYDVKM.

The rearrangement joins TRBV20-1 to TRBJ2-1; tentative D call: TRBD1 (6 bases). The germline V gene encodes CDR1 DFQATT and CDR2 SNEGSKA (reference sequence). V was trimmed by 3 bases and J by 10 bases, leaving 16 bases between them. The CDR3 runs 13 residues. The CDR3 sequence is CSASRPLRGEQFF. CDR3 bases: TGCAGTGCTAGTCGGCCTTTAAGGGGGGAGCAGTTCTTC.

The rearrangement uses TRBV27 and TRBJ2-7; TRBD2 matches 14 bases. The germline V gene encodes CDR1 MNHEY and CDR2 SMNVEV (reference sequence). The CDR3 runs to 16 residues. The junction had 10 bases not matched to a gene; V was cut back by 5 bases and J by 7 bases. CDR3: CASSAQTSGRDGEQYF. CDR3 nucleotides: TGTGCCAGCAGTGCGCAGACTAGCGGGAGGGATGGAGAGCAGTACTTC.

The chain employs TRBV7-9 and TRBJ2-1; TRBD2 matches at 8 bases. Unmatched junction bases numbered 9, after V lost 4 bases and J lost 7 bases. The germline gives CDR1 SEHNR, CDR2 FQNEAQ (reference sequence). This CDR3 spans 15 amino acids. The CDR3 DNA is TGTGCCAGCAGCTGGAACGCCGGGACTAGGAATGAGCAGTTCTTC. It is translated as CASSWNAGTRNEQFF.

Many counts were recorded for this clonotype. CDR3 in DNA: TGTGCCAGCAGCTTAGTCTGGGCCCCTAGCACAGATACGCAGTATTTT. It encodes CASSLVWAPSTDTQYF. The chain links TRBV11-2 to TRBJ2-3; no reliable D call. Germline assignment: CDR1 SGHAT and CDR2 FQNNGV. Trimming took off 1 base at V and 0 bases at J, with 11 bases between the two ends. There are 16 residues in the CDR3.

The chain recombines TRBV20-1 with TRBJ2-7; TRBD2 agrees at 7 bases. The CDR3 loop spans 15 amino acids. V lost 0 bases, J lost 1 base, and 6 bases stayed unmatched. Per germline, CDR1 DFQATT and CDR2 SNEGSKA (reference sequence). CDR3 sequence (DNA): TGCAGTGCTAGAGATGGCGGGAGTAGGTCCTACGAGCAGTACTTC. Translated, it gives CSARDGGSRSYEQYF.

This clonotype was picked up many times. This sequence joins TRBV18 and TRBJ1-1, with D possibly being TRBD1 (5 bases). Deletions cut 6 bases from V and 5 bases from J, with 13 bases between. This CDR3 spans 13 amino acids. The germline gives CDR1 KGHSH, CDR2 LQKENI. CDR3 amino acids: CASSEGRGTEAFF. CDR3 DNA: TGTGCCAGCTCTGAGGGGCGAGGGACTGAAGCTTTCTTT.

This clonotype was recorded many times. The chain couples TRBV6-1 to TRBJ2-7; 7 bases align to TRBD2. The CDR3 loop spans 16 amino acids. Germline V gene lookup returns CDR1 MNHNS and CDR2 SASEGT. Unmatched junction bases numbered 16, after V lost 8 bases and J lost 3 bases. The CDR3 coding sequence is TGTGCCAGCGGCGGGGGAAGGGGTGAGTGGAACTACGAGCAGTACTTC. Protein product: CASGGGRGEWNYEQYF.

This clonotype came up many times. This sequence joins TRBV6-1 and TRBJ2-7, with 7 nucleotides matching TRBD1. There are 15 residues in the CDR3. V shed 6 bases and J 3 bases; nucleotides not matched to a gene: 11. Germline V gene sequence: CDR1 MNHNS, CDR2 SASEGT. This CDR3 reads CASSLINRGLYEQYF. The CDR3 bases are TGTGCCAGCAGCTTAATCAACAGGGGTCTCTACGAGCAGTACTTC.

This clonotype was observed at least ten times. The genes are TRBV15 and TRBJ2-5; 9 bases fit TRBD1. Germline values: CDR1 LNHNV, CDR2 YYDKDF (reference sequence). The length of the CDR3 is 15 residues. Trimming took 0 bases from V and 5 from J; bases not matched to a gene: 4. CDR3 in DNA: TGTGCCACCAGCAGAGATTTTGACAGGGGGGAGACCCAGTACTTC. It translates to CATSRDFDRGETQYF.

This clonotype was picked up many times. The chain recombines TRBV2 with TRBJ2-7; tentatively, D is TRBD1 (6 bases). The V gene's germline CDR1 is SNHLY and CDR2 FYNNEI. Trimming left V 7 bases short and J 2 bases short, with 15 bases between. This CDR3 comprises 14 residues. CDR3 sequence: CASKQGRDAYEQYF. CDR3 in DNA: TGTGCCAGCAAACAGGGTAGAGATGCCTACGAGCAGTACTTC.

This clonotype was counted at least ten times. The CDR3 protein is CSVEEREGMEAFF. In DNA, the CDR3 is TGCAGCGTTGAAGAAAGGGAGGGAATGGAAGCTTTCTTT. The chain combines TRBV29-1 with TRBJ1-1; D gene uncertain. CDR1 and CDR2 from the germline V gene are SQVTM and ANQGSEA. Trimming stripped 0 bases from V and 8 bases from J, with 13 bases between. This CDR3 has 13 residues. The variable domain in full, with the rest retrieved from reference TRBV29-1 and TRBJ1-1, is SAVISQKPSRDICQRGTSLTIQCQVDSQVTMMFWYRQQPGQSLTLIATANQGSEATYESGFVIDKFPISRPNLTFSTLTVSNMSPEDSSIYLCSVEEREGMEAFFGQGTRLTVV.

This clonotype was detected a few times. The rearrangement uses TRBV7-9 and TRBJ1-1, with D possibly TRBD1 on 6 matching bases. In germline, CDR1 is SEHNR, CDR2 FQNEAQ (reference sequence). With 1 base removed from V and 4 bases from J, the gap between germline ends came to 16 bases. The CDR3 sequence is 16 residues long. The CDR3 reads CASSLVGAGAVTEAFF. CDR3 DNA: TGTGCCAGCAGCTTAGTGGGAGCGGGGGCGGTCACTGAAGCTTTCTTT.

This clonotype occurred many times. The chain employs TRBV7-9 and TRBJ1-6; no firm D call. With 1 base removed from V and 8 bases from J, the gap between germline ends came to 9 bases. The CDR3 length is 14 residues. The germline CDR1 and CDR2 sequences are SEHNR and FQNEAQ (reference sequence). The CDR3 DNA is TGTGCCAGCAGCTTAGTTGCTGGGGATTCACCCCTCCACTTT. Its protein product is CASSLVAGDSPLHF.

This clonotype was detected many times. The rearrangement uses TRBV28 and TRBJ1-4, with a tentative D call TRBD1 (5 bases). CDR1 and CDR2 from the germline V gene are MDHEN and SYDVKM. V dropped 5 bases and J dropped 5 bases, with 15 bases sitting between them. The CDR3 has 15 residues. CDR3 in amino acids: CASSPRGGGNEKLFF. For the CDR3, the DNA is TGTGCCAGCAGTCCCCGGGGCGGAGGGAATGAAAAACTGTTTTTT.

The chain uses TRBV6-1 and TRBJ2-1; 7 nucleotides agree with TRBD1. This CDR3 has 14 amino acids. Germline CDR1 reads MNHNS; CDR2 reads SASEGT. The junction had 6 bases not matched to a gene; V was cut back by 5 bases and J by 5 bases. The CDR3 loop reads CASSLQGVDNEQFF. DNA of the CDR3: TGTGCCAGCAGTTTGCAGGGGGTCGACAATGAGCAGTTCTTC.

The chain combines TRBV2 with TRBJ2-6, with a tentative D call TRBD1 (5 bases). The CDR3 is 18 amino acids. Trimming took 8 bases from V and 2 from J, leaving 22 bases between them. Germline V lookup: CDR1 SNHLY, CDR2 FYNNEI. DNA for the CDR3: TGTGCCAGCCAATCGGTGGTAGGGGCCAAGACTGGGGCCAACGTCCTGACTTTC. It is translated as CASQSVVGAKTGANVLTF.

This clonotype showed up many times. The chain has TRBV10-3 and TRBJ1-1; the D is unclear. The V end was cut by 9 bases, the J end by 0 bases, with 11 bases between. Germline-derived CDR1 and CDR2 are ENHRY and SYGVKD. The CDR3 is 13 amino acids. The CDR3 is CAMGWGMNTEAFF. CDR3 sequence (DNA): TGTGCCATGGGCTGGGGTATGAACACTGAAGCTTTCTTT.

This clonotype was counted between two and nine times. V is TRBV11-2 and J is TRBJ1-1, with 10 bases identical to TRBD1. This CDR3 spans 18 amino acids. From germline, CDR1 is SGHAT and CDR2 FQNNGV. Trimming cost V 0 bases and J 3 bases; bases outside gene matches: 10. The CDR3 coding sequence is TGTGCCAGCAGCTTAGATGGGGACAGGGGTCGGAAGTACACTGAAGCTTTCTTT. This translates into CASSLDGDRGRKYTEAFF.

Ten or more counts support this clonotype. CDR3 bases: TGCAGTGCTAGAGATTTTACGGGGAGTCCTCGGGAAAAACTGTTTTTT. Protein: CSARDFTGSPREKLFF. The chain has TRBV20-1 and TRBJ1-4; no definite D call. Germline lookup yields CDR1 DFQATT and CDR2 SNEGSKA (reference sequence). The CDR3 has 16 amino acids. V lost 0 bases and J 8 bases, leaving 19 bases between the germline ends.

The gene calls are TRBV5-1 and TRBJ1-2; D uncertain. The CDR3 extends over 14 amino acids. V gave up 1 base and J gave up 8 bases, with 15 bases separating them. Germline V gene data show CDR1 as SGHRS and CDR2 as YFSETQ. Written as DNA, the CDR3 is TGCGCCAGCAGCTTGATTGGAGGCCCTGGGGGCTACACCTTC. This gives the protein CASSLIGGPGGYTF.

This clonotype turned up a few times. The rearrangement links TRBV7-2 to TRBJ1-4, with 7 bases that match TRBD1. The CDR3 loop spans 16 amino acids. Losses at the gene ends were 5 bases for V and 3 bases for J; bases not matched to a gene: 9. Germline lookup yields CDR1 SGHTA and CDR2 FQGNSA. As DNA, the CDR3 is TGTGCCAGCAGCCCAGGGGGATTCGGGGCTAATGAAAAACTGTTTTTT. Residues: CASSPGGFGANEKLFF.

Ten or more counts support this clonotype. The chain links TRBV27 to TRBJ2-7; perhaps TRBD1 as D (6 bases). From germline, CDR1 is MNHEY and CDR2 SMNVEV (reference sequence). This CDR3 has 13 residues. Trimming took 6 bases from V and 3 from J, leaving 12 bases between them. The CDR3: CASRMTGDYEQYF. CDR3 bases: TGTGCCAGCAGGATGACAGGAGACTACGAGCAGTACTTC.